This T cell receptor beta chain was recovered during a study of identical twins. TCRdb itself ran the 5' RACE reads through MiXCR, one entry per CDR3 protein. The sample consists of 400,000 to 500,000 distinct CDR3 sequences, less than 20% of them appearing once. Sequenced: naive T cells sorted from blood. The receptor was isolated from a man aged 45-65 years in good health.

Here the CDR3 DNA reads TGCAGTGCTAGAGGACAGGGAGGAATCACTGAAGCTTTCTTT. Translated, it gives CSARGQGGITEAFF. The V call is TRBV20-1, the J call TRBJ1-1; 7 bases are a match to TRBD1. V lost 1 base, J lost 4 bases, and 6 bases stayed unmatched. Germline CDR1 and CDR2: DFQATT and SNEGSKA (reference sequence). The CDR3 has 14 amino acids.